One sample yielded the 12 T cell receptor beta chains listed below, sequenced in a study of T cells after yellow fever vaccination. One entry per CDR3 protein results from TCRdb running MiXCR on the 5' RACE reads. The table includes roughly 250,000 distinct CDR3 sequences, approximately 13% detected once. The sample here was CD4+ T cells sorted from PBMCs, taken 45 days after the yellow fever booster vaccination. The source is a man aged 25 to 40 who received the YFV17D yellow fever vaccine.

The chain carries TRBV11-2 and TRBJ2-3; 8 bases are a match to TRBD2. Germline CDR1 reads SGHAT; CDR2 reads FQNNGV. Trimming at V came to 4 bases and at J to 4 bases, leaving 10 bases not matched to a gene. The CDR3 length is 16 residues. The CDR3 protein is CASSSTAGALADTQYF. The CDR3 coding sequence is TGTGCCAGCAGCTCAACAGCGGGAGCGTTGGCAGATACGCAGTATTTT.

The chain joins TRBV9 to TRBJ2-7; D not resolved. V shed 0 bases and J shed 6 bases, with 10 bases lying between them. The CDR3 is 13 amino acids. CDR1 is SGDLS, CDR2 YYNGEE, per germline. The CDR3 nucleotides are TGTGCCAGCAGCGTAGTTATCCGCCGCGAGCAGTACTTC. Its protein product is CASSVVIRREQYF. The entire variable domain, with the rest obtained from reference TRBV9 and TRBJ2-7, is as follows: DSGVTQTPKHLITATGQRVTLRCSPRSGDLSVYWYQQSLDQGLQFLIQYYNGEERAKGNILERFSAQQFPDLHSELNLSSLELGDSALYFCASSVVIRREQYFGPGTRLTVT.

This rearrangement joins TRBV18 to TRBJ2-1; a weak D match, TRBD2 (5 bases). CDR1 and CDR2 from the germline V gene are KGHSH and LQKENI. Trimming removed 4 bases from V and 3 bases from J, with 16 bases in between. CDR3 length equals 16 residues. CDR3 in amino acids: CASSQVSPRVYNEQFF. In nucleotides, the CDR3 is TGTGCCAGCTCACAGGTGTCTCCGCGGGTCTACAATGAGCAGTTCTTC.

The CDR3 region has the DNA TGCAGTGCATTGTTGGGTTCCGGGAGGTCTAGCACAGATACGCAGTATTTT. This codes for CSALLGSGRSSTDTQYF. This chain links TRBV20-1 with TRBJ2-3, with 7 bases that match TRBD2. Unmatched junction bases numbered 15, after V lost 6 bases and J lost 0 bases. Germline V gene sequence: CDR1 DFQATT, CDR2 SNEGSKA (reference sequence). The CDR3 totals 17 residues.

This chain uses TRBV12-3 or TRBV12-4 with TRBJ1-2; D not certain. The CDR3 runs 12 residues. The germline V and J ends were trimmed by 3 bases and 4 bases, with 6 bases remaining between them. CDR3 DNA sequence: TGTGCCAGCAGTTTCCGGGTCTATGGCTACACCTTC. This gives the protein CASSFRVYGYTF.

The DNA for the CDR3 is TGCGCCAGCAGCCTATTACAGGCAAACTATGGCTACACCTTC. Protein product: CASSLLQANYGYTF. The chain links TRBV5-1 to TRBJ1-2; D is perhaps TRBD1 (5 bases). Between the trimmed V and J ends, which lost 4 bases and 2 bases, there was a span of 12 bases. The CDR3 runs to 14 residues. The V gene's germline CDR1 is SGHRS and CDR2 YFSETQ.

The chain employs TRBV30 and TRBJ1-2, with D possibly being TRBD1 (5 bases). Trimming pared 0 bases from V and 5 bases from J, leaving 16 bases between. The CDR3 extends over 15 amino acids. From germline, CDR1 is GTSNPN and CDR2 SVGIG (reference sequence). Written as DNA, the CDR3 is TGTGCCTGGAGTGTACGGGGCAGGAGGGAGTATGGCTACACCTTC. The encoded protein is CAWSVRGRREYGYTF.

The chain uses TRBV4-3 and TRBJ2-1; TRBD2 aligns across 11 bases. Germline V gene sequence: CDR1 LGHNA, CDR2 YSLEER. CDR3 length: 14 residues. Trimming removed 1 base from V and 10 bases from J; junction bases left unmatched: 3. CDR3 DNA: TGCGCCAGCAGCCAAGTTGCTAGCGGGAGGGAGCAGTTCTTC. This codes for CASSQVASGREQFF.

This clonotype was detected only a few times. This chain links TRBV5-1 with TRBJ2-5; D uncertain. CDR1 is SGHRS, CDR2 YFSETQ, per germline. The CDR3 loop spans 11 amino acids. V lost 0 bases and J lost 6, with 3 bases in between. The CDR3 region has the DNA TGCGCCAGCAGCTTGGACCAGACCCAGTACTTC. Its protein is CASSLDQTQYF.

The chain employs TRBV20-1 and TRBJ1-1, with D unclear. Looked up from germline, CDR1 is DFQATT and CDR2 is SNEGSKA (reference sequence). Trimming took 0 bases from V and 3 from J, leaving 11 bases between them. This CDR3 is built from 14 residues. CDR3 DNA sequence: TGCAGTGCTAGAGATCCGGGGAGGGACACTGAAGCTTTCTTT. Translation gives CSARDPGRDTEAFF.

The chain combines TRBV5-6 with TRBJ2-7, with D unresolved. CDR3 length: 15 amino acids. Trimming cost V 6 bases and J 2 bases, with 18 bases left between them. CDR1 SGHDT and CDR2 YYEEEE come from the germline V gene. CDR3 sequence reads: CASTFSTRFPYEQYF. Written as DNA, the CDR3 is TGTGCCAGCACCTTCTCGACCAGATTTCCCTACGAGCAGTACTTC.

This chain joins TRBV15 and TRBJ1-5; no definite D call. V was shortened by 3 bases and J by 7 bases, with 10 bases between the two germline ends. The germline gives CDR1 LNHNV, CDR2 YYDKDF (reference sequence). The CDR3 extends over 13 amino acids. The CDR3 DNA follows: TGTGCCACCAGCAGGGACCCGGGACAGCCCCAGCATTTT. Its protein product is CATSRDPGQPQHF. The full variable domain, its missing parts supplied by reference TRBV15 and TRBJ1-5, is DAMVIQNPRYQVTQFGKPVTLSCSQTLNHNVMYWYQQKSSQAPKLLFHYYDKDFNNEADTPDNFQSRRPNTSFCFLDIRSPGLGDTAMYLCATSRDPGQPQHFGDGTRLSIL.